Listed below are T cell receptor beta chains from one sample, sequenced in a study of T cell responses to AZD1222 COVID-19 vaccine. TCRdb's table, derived via immunoSEQ multiplex PCR, lists solely in-frame clones and lacks some. Among 55,000 to 65,000 clones, about 74% were seen once, and the ten largest hold roughly 3.5%. This specimen was peripheral blood, taken 28 days after the second AZD1222 dose. The origin of the receptors is an adult who received the AZD1222 COVID-19 vaccine. CDR3s include the opening cysteine and the closing phenylalanine or tryptophan. The D gene is left open where the match is weak. Clone size, where shown, is once, few, many, or a class for clones that have expanded.

V gene	D gene	clone size	J gene	CDR3 DNA	CDR3 protein
TRBV19	NA	NA	TRBJ1-5	TGTGCCAGTAGTAGCGGGCGTGATCAGCCCCAGCATTTT	CASSSGRDQPQHF
TRBV2	NA	NA	TRBJ2-3	TGTGCCAGCGTCGTAGATGGGGGAGATACGCAGTATTTT	CASVVDGGDTQYF
TRBV9	TRBD1	NA	TRBJ1-1	TGTGCCAGCAGCGTAGGGGGGCGACAGGGGGTCTTGAACACTGAAGCTTTCTTT	CASSVGGRQGVLNTEAFF
TRBV7-7	TRBD1	NA	TRBJ1-4	TGTGCTAGCAGCCCAGGGGGCCGTTGGAATGAAAAACTGTTTTTT	CASSPGGRWNEKLFF
TRBV6-5	TRBD1	NA	TRBJ2-5	TGTGCCAGCAGTTACAAGAGGACAGGTTCCCAAGAGACCCAGTACTTC	CASSYKRTGSQETQYF
TRBV9	TRBD2	NA	TRBJ2-3	TGTGCCAGCAGCGTACGGGGGGGAGCCGGAGATACGCAGTATTTT	CASSVRGGAGDTQYF
TRBV9	NA	NA	TRBJ2-1	TGTGCCAGCAGCGTAACACCCGGGGTGGGGGATCCAGAGCAGTTCTTC	CASSVTPGVGDPEQFF
TRBV5-5	TRBD1	once	TRBJ1-5	TGTGCCAGCAGCTACGGACAGGGGGGATCTGGGCCCCAGCATTTT	CASSYGQGGSGPQHF
TRBV5-4	TRBD1	NA	TRBJ1-1	TGTGCCAGCAGCGCGGGGCGACAGGGGAACACTGAAGCTTTCTTT	CASSAGRQGNTEAFF
TRBV11-3	NA	few	TRBJ1-4	TGTGCCAGCAGTTTCGGGACATCCTCGGAAAAACTGTTTTTT	CASSFGTSSEKLFF
TRBV6-5	NA	NA	TRBJ2-5	TGTGCCAGCAGCAGGGGCCCTCAAGAGACCCAGTACTTC	CASSRGPQETQYF
TRBV13	TRBD2	NA	TRBJ2-1	TGTGCCAGCAGCTTAGCCCCTAGCGGGGGGGAGGATGAGCAGTTCTTC	CASSLAPSGGEDEQFF
TRBV20-1	NA	NA	TRBJ2-2	TGCAGTGCTAGTGGGTCCAGGAACACCGGGGAGCTGTTTTTT	CSASGSRNTGELFF
TRBV29-1	TRBD1	few	TRBJ1-1	TGCAGCGTTGAGACAGGGTGGAACACTGAAGCTTTCTTT	CSVETGWNTEAFF
TRBV28	TRBD1	NA	TRBJ1-2	TGTGCCAGCAGCCGACCCTTGGGGGCAGGGGGGTCTAACTATGGCTACACCTTC	CASSRPLGAGGSNYGYTF